Listed here are 29 T cell receptor beta chains from one sample, sequenced in a study of T-cell reconstitution after alpha-beta-depleted transplantation in children. TCRbeta library construction was performed incorporating unique molecular identifiers. TCRdb recomputed calls from the PCR reads with MiXCR, one row per CDR3 protein. Among over 550,000 distinct CDR3 sequences listed, roughly 10% were seen once. The source was PBMCs from the stem cell graft donor, collected from the stem cell graft. The receptors originated from a human donor who donated a stem cell graft to a child with acute myeloid leukemia.

The gene calls are TRBV7-9 and TRBJ2-4; 9 nucleotides line up with TRBD1. V was pared by 7 bases and J by 7 bases, with 11 bases of the junction left unmatched. The V gene's germline CDR1 is SEHNR and CDR2 FQNEAQ (reference sequence). The CDR3 consists of 15 residues. CDR3 in DNA: TGTGCCAGCACCTGGGGACAGGGCCTTTCCAACATTCAGTACTTC. Translating it yields CASTWGQGLSNIQYF.

The sample holds a few counts of this clonotype. The V call is TRBV30, the J call TRBJ1-2; TRBD1 aligns across 9 bases. The CDR3 spans 14 residues. Germline loops: CDR1 GTSNPN, CDR2 SVGIG (reference sequence). The V segment lost 4 bases and the J segment 8 bases; nucleotides outside the gene matches: 11. The CDR3, as DNA: TGTGCCTGGAAAGGGACAGGGATATACATGGGCTACACCTTC. This encodes CAWKGTGIYMGYTF.

V and J are TRBV3-1 and TRBJ2-5, with TRBD2 identical over 7 bases. V lost 0 bases and J lost 5; bases outside the gene matches: 6. There are 15 residues in the CDR3. The germline V gene encodes CDR1 LGHDT and CDR2 YNNKEL (reference sequence). The CDR3 DNA is TGTGCCAGCAGCCAAGAAGCTAGCGGAGGGGAGACCCAGTACTTC. It translates to CASSQEASGGETQYF.

This chain uses TRBV30 with TRBJ1-1; possibly TRBD1 for D (6 bases). This CDR3 is 14 amino acids long. The V gene's germline CDR1 is GTSNPN and CDR2 SVGIG (reference sequence). V shed 4 bases and J shed 4 bases, with 16 bases lying between them. The CDR3 loop reads CAWKAAAGVTEAFF. CDR3 nucleotides: TGTGCCTGGAAAGCTGCCGCAGGGGTCACTGAAGCTTTCTTT.

The chain links TRBV5-4 to TRBJ2-1, with D uncertain. The CDR3 sequence is 14 residues long. The V end lost 0 bases, the J end lost 4 bases, and 8 bases lay between the germline ends. The germline V gene has CDR1 SGHNT and CDR2 YYREEE (reference sequence). The CDR3 sequence is CASSLGSLYNEQFF. For the CDR3, the DNA is TGTGCCAGCAGCTTGGGGTCCTTGTACAATGAGCAGTTCTTC.

This clonotype has just a few counts. The rearrangement uses TRBV29-1 and TRBJ2-5; TRBD1 matches at 7 bases. Trimming removed 4 bases from V and 3 bases from J; junction bases left unmatched: 11. The CDR3 consists of 15 residues. The V gene's germline CDR1 is SQVTM and CDR2 ANQGSEA. CDR3 DNA sequence: TGCAGCGTTGCTGACGTGGGACAGCCCGAAGAGACCCAGTACTTC. Its translation is CSVADVGQPEETQYF.

In its sample, this clonotype was seen a few times. The chain employs TRBV7-6 and TRBJ2-3, with D perhaps TRBD1 (6 bases). This CDR3 has 15 residues. The germline V gene encodes CDR1 SGHVS and CDR2 FNYEAQ. V was pared by 6 bases and J by 2 bases, with 15 bases between. For the CDR3, the DNA is TGTGCCAGCAGTCTTGTGGACAGTTCCACAGATACGCAGTATTTT. Protein: CASSLVDSSTDTQYF.

This clonotype showed up many times. The gene calls are TRBV20-1 and TRBJ2-3; 8 bases are a match to TRBD2. The V gene end was trimmed by 0 bases and the J gene end by 6 bases; junction bases not matched to a gene: 8. Germline values: CDR1 DFQATT, CDR2 SNEGSKA (reference sequence). CDR3 length: 15 residues. CDR3: CSARDRAGVPDTQYF. The DNA of the CDR3 is TGCAGTGCTAGAGATCGAGCGGGAGTCCCCGATACGCAGTATTTT.

Only a few counts were recorded for this clonotype. The rearrangement links TRBV10-3 to TRBJ2-5, with a possible D match to TRBD1 (5 bases). This CDR3 has 14 amino acids. Germline CDR1 and CDR2: ENHRY and SYGVKD. The ends were cut back, 6 bases at V and 4 bases at J, with 15 bases in the middle. Here the CDR3 DNA reads TGTGCCATCAGAAGTACAGGTCCACGAGAGACCCAGTACTTC. The encoded protein is CAIRSTGPRETQYF.

In the case of this clonotype: At one of its ends the junction is not consistent with the germline gene, which may arise from a read error. The chain recombines TRBV3-1 with TRBJ1-5; D possibly corresponds to TRBD1 (6 bases). Germline V gene lookup returns CDR1 LGHDT and CDR2 YNNKEL (reference sequence). CDR3 size: 16 residues. The CDR3 loop reads CASSQGSGGGNQRQHF. The CDR3 DNA sequence: TGTGCCAGCAGCCAAGGCTCAGGCGGGGGCAATCAGCGCCAGCATTTT. Filled out from reference TRBV3-1 and TRBJ1-5, the complete variable domain reads DTAVSQTPKYLVTQMGNDKSIKCEQNLGHDTMYWYKQDSKKFLKIMFSYNNKELIINETVPNRFSPKSPDKAHLNLHINSLELGDSAVYFCASSQGSGGGNQRQHFGDGTRLSIL.

The CDR3, as DNA: TGTGCCAGCTCTCCCGGCACTGGAGGCTATAGCAATCAGCCCCAGCATTTT. It yields the protein CASSPGTGGYSNQPQHF. The chain is built from TRBV19 and TRBJ1-5, with no clear D. V was pared by 9 bases and J by 0 bases, with 21 bases between. Germline CDR1 and CDR2: LNHDA and SQIVND (reference sequence). The CDR3 length is 17 residues.

This clonotype showed up just a few times. The rearrangement uses TRBV6-1 and TRBJ2-7, with TRBD2 matching 16 bases. V was pared by 4 bases and J by 7 bases, with 16 bases of the junction left unmatched. Germline V lookup: CDR1 MNHNS, CDR2 SASEGT. The CDR3 totals 19 residues. The CDR3 region has the DNA TGTGCCAGCAGTGTTTACAGTACCGGGACTAGCGGGAGGGCTAAGGAGCAGTACTTC. It specifies CASSVYSTGTSGRAKEQYF.

This chain connects TRBV12-3 or TRBV12-4 to TRBJ2-3; the D call may be TRBD1 or TRBD2 (5 bases each). CDR3 size: 15 residues. V was pared by 5 bases and J by 2 bases, with 14 bases between. CDR3 DNA sequence: TGTGCCAGCAGTGCCCGGGAAGGGGCCACAGATACGCAGTATTTT. Its protein is CASSAREGATDTQYF.

This clonotype was detected ten times or more. This CDR3 is CASSQVGTSGRASEQYF. The CDR3 coding sequence is TGCGCCAGCAGCCAAGTTGGGACTAGCGGGAGGGCCTCCGAGCAGTACTTC. The chain carries TRBV4-3 and TRBJ2-7; 16 bases fit TRBD2. This CDR3 has 17 amino acids. Germline values: CDR1 LGHNA, CDR2 YSLEER. Trimming took 1 base from V and 6 from J; bases not matched to a gene: 6.

The chain is built from TRBV9 and TRBJ2-3, with D maybe TRBD1 (5 bases). The CDR3 covers 14 residues. Trimming took off 7 bases at V and 0 bases at J, with 12 bases between the two ends. Germline V lookup: CDR1 SGDLS, CDR2 YYNGEE. CDR3: CASGRATSTDTQYF. CDR3 coding DNA: TGTGCCAGCGGCAGGGCTACTAGCACAGATACGCAGTATTTT.

This sequence joins TRBV20-1 and TRBJ1-1; D gene ambiguous. The CDR3 is 13 amino acids. Trimming removed 1 base at V and 3 bases at J, with 9 bases between. Germline assignment: CDR1 DFQATT and CDR2 SNEGSKA (reference sequence). CDR3 bases: TGCAGTGCTAGAGGCACCGATTACACTGAAGCTTTCTTT. Translated: CSARGTDYTEAFF.

This clonotype appeared many times. V and J are TRBV5-4 and TRBJ2-2; the match to TRBD2 covers 12 bases. This CDR3 has 15 amino acids. Trimming took 6 bases from V and 7 from J; bases not matched to a gene: 7. From germline, CDR1 is SGHNT and CDR2 YYREEE (reference sequence). The CDR3 nucleotides are TGTGCCAGCACCCGGACTAGCGGGAAGGACGGGGAGCTGTTTTTT. This codes for CASTRTSGKDGELFF.

V and J are TRBV14 and TRBJ2-2, with D uncertain. This CDR3 contains 14 residues. CDR1 and CDR2 (germline): SGHDN, FVKESK. Between the trimmed V and J ends, which lost 6 bases and 4 bases, there was a span of 12 bases. The CDR3 sequence: CASSPLRSTGELFF. Written as DNA, the CDR3 is TGTGCCAGCAGTCCGTTACGGTCCACCGGGGAGCTGTTTTTT.

This clonotype was picked up a small number of times. CDR3 sequence (DNA): TGTGCCTGGAGTGGATCGGGGTGGGAGCAGTACTTC. It encodes CAWSGSGWEQYF. The rearrangement links TRBV30 to TRBJ2-7; TRBD2 is a possible D gene (5 bases). The CDR3 length is 12 residues. The V gene's germline CDR1 is GTSNPN and CDR2 SVGIG (reference sequence). V was trimmed by 1 base and J by 7 bases, leaving 11 bases between them.

The sample holds one count of this clonotype. The chain combines TRBV30 with TRBJ2-3, with 8 bases identical to TRBD2. J was trimmed by 7 bases and V by 3 bases; bases with no gene match: 9. Per germline, CDR1 GTSNPN and CDR2 SVGIG (reference sequence). The CDR3 totals 14 residues. CDR3 nucleotides: TGTGCCTGGAGCCTAGGGACTAGGCCGAATACGCAGTATTTT. Translated, it gives CAWSLGTRPNTQYF.

The chain couples TRBV29-1 to TRBJ2-5, with 13 positions matching TRBD2. The CDR3 sequence is 15 residues long. Per germline, CDR1 SQVTM and CDR2 ANQGSEA. J gave up 2 bases and V 6 bases, and 6 bases lay outside the gene matches. The CDR3 is CSVRPGLAGQETQYF. As DNA, the CDR3 is TGCAGCGTCCGCCCGGGACTAGCGGGGCAAGAGACCCAGTACTTC.

The sample holds one count of this clonotype. V and J are TRBV30 and TRBJ1-4, with 8 bases aligning to TRBD1. This CDR3 has 13 amino acids. Germline lookup yields CDR1 GTSNPN and CDR2 SVGIG (reference sequence). V lost 3 bases, J lost 8 bases, and 5 bases stayed unmatched. The CDR3 nucleotides read TGTGCCTGGAGGCAGGGGGCGATAGAAAAACTGTTTTTT. Residues: CAWRQGAIEKLFF. Full variable domain (rest looked up from reference TRBV30 and TRBJ1-4): SQTIHQWPATLVQPVGSPLSLECTVEGTSNPNLYWYRQAAGRGLQLLFYSVGIGQISSEVPQNLSASRPQDRQFILSSKKLLLSDSGFYLCAWRQGAIEKLFFGSGTQLSVL.

This clonotype turned up a few times. Here the CDR3 reads CSLSGRSSYEQYF. In DNA form, the CDR3 reads TGCAGCCTTAGCGGGAGGAGCTCCTACGAGCAGTACTTC. J is TRBJ2-7 and V is TRBV20-1, with TRBD2 matching over 10 bases. Germline CDR1 DFQATT, CDR2 SNEGSKA (reference sequence). This CDR3 comprises 13 residues.

This clonotype was found a few times. For the CDR3, the DNA is TGCAGTGCACAAGGAGGGGCCAAAAACATTCAGTACTTC. This translates into CSAQGGAKNIQYF. This chain links TRBV20-1 with TRBJ2-4, with a weak D call TRBD2 (6 bases). This CDR3 is built from 13 residues. Trimming took 6 bases from V and 1 from J, leaving 10 bases between them. Germline assignment: CDR1 DFQATT and CDR2 SNEGSKA (reference sequence).

This clonotype was picked up one time. This rearrangement joins TRBV14 to TRBJ2-2; 7 bases line up with TRBD2. The germline V gene has CDR1 SGHDN and CDR2 FVKESK. The trim removed 4 bases at V and 7 bases at J, leaving 12 bases unmatched. The CDR3 sequence is 16 residues long. In DNA, the CDR3 is TGTGCCAGCAGCCCGACTAGCATTGTAGGCATCGGGGAGCTGTTTTTT. This sequence encodes CASSPTSIVGIGELFF.

Ten or more counts support this clonotype. The chain is built from TRBV20-1 and TRBJ2-5, with 8 bases that match TRBD1. The CDR3 has 17 amino acids. Germline CDR1 and CDR2: DFQATT and SNEGSKA (reference sequence). V was clipped by 6 bases and J by 4 bases; unmatched bases: 19. In DNA, the CDR3 is TGCAGTGCGGAACTTCCTGGGGTCAACAGGGGGAGAGAGACCCAGTACTTC. Translated, it gives CSAELPGVNRGRETQYF.

V gene TRBV12-3 or TRBV12-4 combines with J gene TRBJ2-7; D possibly uses TRBD1 or TRBD2 (5 bases each). The CDR3 length is 13 residues. The V and J ends lost 9 bases and 0 bases respectively, with 12 bases between them. The CDR3 region has the DNA TGTGCCAGTCAGAGGGACGGCTCCTACGAGCAGTACTTC. Residues: CASQRDGSYEQYF.

This clonotype showed up many times. The chain joins TRBV18 to TRBJ1-1; D not resolved. The CDR3 spans 15 residues. Trimming removed 2 bases at V and 4 bases at J, with 14 bases between. The germline CDR1 and CDR2 sequences are KGHSH and LQKENI. The DNA of the CDR3 is TGTGCCAGCTCACCAGTCACGCTTCGAGGCACTGAAGCTTTCTTT. It encodes CASSPVTLRGTEAFF.

This clonotype was observed a single time. The chain combines TRBV7-9 with TRBJ1-2; perhaps TRBD1 as D (5 bases). The CDR3 has 13 residues. Trimming removed 2 bases at V and 8 bases at J, with 12 bases between. Per the germline V gene, CDR1 is SEHNR and CDR2 is FQNEAQ (reference sequence). CDR3 amino acids: CASSLLDREGYTF. CDR3 sequence (DNA): TGTGCCAGCAGCTTACTTGACAGAGAGGGCTACACCTTC.